The 30 T cell receptor beta chains given below trace back to one sample, sequenced in a study of T cell responses to AZD1222 COVID-19 vaccine. Assay: immunoSEQ multiplex PCR; the TCRdb copy retains only in-frame clones and omits some. Seen here are 150,000 to 200,000 clones, about nine tenths observed once, and the top ten hold around 2%. The sample in question was peripheral blood, obtained 28 days after the second AZD1222 dose. The receptors were gathered from an adult who received the AZD1222 COVID-19 vaccine.

V gene TRBV4-2 combines with J gene TRBJ2-1, with 11 bases matching TRBD2. The CDR3 length is 18 residues. Germline V gene lookup returns CDR1 LGHNA and CDR2 YNFKEQ. J gave up 2 bases and V 0 bases, and 6 bases lay outside the gene matches. The DNA for the CDR3 is TGTGCCAGCAGCCAAGAAGGGGGACTAGCGGTTACCTACAATGAGCAGTTCTTC. This gives the protein CASSQEGGLAVTYNEQFF.

This sequence joins TRBV6-1 and TRBJ1-5; maybe TRBD1 (5 bases). The CDR3 loop spans 15 amino acids. Trimming removed 2 bases at V and 4 bases at J, with 12 bases between. Germline loops: CDR1 MNHNS, CDR2 SASEGT. CDR3 nucleotide sequence: TGTGCCAGCAGTGAAATCCCCTGGGGGAATCAGCCCCAGCATTTT. Its translation is CASSEIPWGNQPQHF.

This sequence joins TRBV24-1 and TRBJ1-2; TRBD1 aligns across 8 bases. Germline V CDR1 and CDR2: KGHDR, SFDVKD. V shed 6 bases and J 4 bases; nucleotides not matched to a gene: 6. This CDR3 has 14 amino acids. This CDR3 is CATSLSGGGYGYTF. CDR3 sequence (DNA): TGTGCCACCAGTCTCTCAGGGGGCGGCTATGGCTACACCTTC.

The J gene is TRBJ2-1, the V gene TRBV5-1; D is unclear. The CDR3 sequence is 17 residues long. Germline loops: CDR1 SGHRS, CDR2 YFSETQ. The V end was cut by 4 bases, the J end by 3 bases, with 20 bases between. The CDR3 DNA follows: TGCGCCAGCAGCCCCACCGATGGGATCCAAGACTACAATGAGCAGTTCTTC. Protein product: CASSPTDGIQDYNEQFF.

V gene TRBV6-5 combines with J gene TRBJ1-2, with 11 bases identical to TRBD1. The CDR3 extends over 14 amino acids. Trimming cost V 5 bases and J 6 bases; bases outside gene matches: 5. Germline V gives CDR1 MNHEY, CDR2 SVGAGI. For the CDR3, the DNA is TGTGCCAGCAGTCACGGACAGGGGGCGGATGGCTACACCTTC. Translating it yields CASSHGQGADGYTF.

The chain is built from TRBV19 and TRBJ1-1; 8 bases fit TRBD1. The CDR3 covers 14 residues. Trimming at V came to 7 bases and at J to 1 base, leaving 5 bases not matched to a gene. CDR1 and CDR2 (germline): LNHDA, SQIVND (reference sequence). DNA for the CDR3: TGTGCCAGTACGACCCAGGGGGCGAACACTGAAGCTTTCTTT. It is translated as CASTTQGANTEAFF.

This rearrangement joins TRBV6-1 to TRBJ2-5; 10 bases agree with TRBD2. Per the germline V gene, CDR1 is MNHNS and CDR2 is SASEGT. V shed 2 bases, J shed 3 bases, and the junction held 6 bases outside the gene matches. The CDR3 covers 16 residues. CDR3 loop: CASSEFLAGVKETQYF. DNA of the CDR3: TGTGCCAGCAGTGAATTTCTAGCGGGAGTGAAAGAGACCCAGTACTTC.

The chain links TRBV4-3 to TRBJ2-7; 10 bases match TRBD1. The CDR3 is 14 amino acids. The germline V gene encodes CDR1 LGHNA and CDR2 YSLEER. Unmatched junction bases numbered 8, after V lost 8 bases and J lost 4 bases. This chain's CDR3 is CASAEGQGRYEQYF. Here the CDR3 DNA reads TGCGCCAGCGCCGAGGGACAGGGGCGATACGAGCAGTACTTC.

The rearrangement links TRBV28 to TRBJ2-2; 8 bases match TRBD1. The CDR3 is 13 amino acids. Trimming cost V 6 bases and J 6 bases; bases outside gene matches: 3. Per germline, CDR1 MDHEN and CDR2 SYDVKM. The CDR3, as DNA: TGTGCCAGCAGCGCACAGGGGGCCGGGGAGCTGTTTTTT. It yields the protein CASSAQGAGELFF.

This clone was seen only once. The chain has TRBV2 and TRBJ2-5, with D maybe TRBD2 (6 bases). This CDR3 spans 14 amino acids. Trimming cost V 8 bases and J 5 bases, with 18 bases left between them. Germline-derived CDR1 and CDR2 are SNHLY and FYNNEI. The CDR3 sequence is CASAKLEGGETQYF. In DNA, the CDR3 is TGTGCCAGCGCCAAACTGGAGGGTGGGGAGACCCAGTACTTC. Combining the CDR3 with reference TRBV2 and TRBJ2-5 gives the whole variable domain EPEVTQTPSHQVTQMGQEVILRCVPISNHLYFYWYRQILGQKVEFLVSFYNNEISEKSEIFDDQFSVERPDGSNFTLKIRSTKLEDSAMYFCASAKLEGGETQYFGPGTRLLVL.

The chain is built from TRBV27 and TRBJ1-1, with D unresolved. This CDR3 region has 13 residues. Germline loops: CDR1 MNHEY, CDR2 SMNVEV (reference sequence). V lost 6 bases and J 4 bases, leaving 12 bases between the germline ends. CDR3 in amino acids: CASSTDYGTEAFF. CDR3 bases: TGTGCCAGCAGCACAGACTATGGCACTGAAGCTTTCTTT.

The J gene is TRBJ1-6, the V gene TRBV14; D might be TRBD1 (5 bases). The CDR3 has 17 amino acids. The germline V gene has CDR1 SGHDN and CDR2 FVKESK. V was shortened by 1 base and J by 6 bases, with 16 bases between the two germline ends. CDR3 amino acids: CASSQVASRVSNSPLHF. CDR3 bases: TGTGCCAGCAGCCAAGTCGCGTCCAGGGTATCTAATTCACCCCTCCACTTT.

V and J are TRBV5-6 and TRBJ2-2; D unresolved. Germline CDR1 reads SGHDT; CDR2 reads YYEEEE. This CDR3 is built from 14 residues. The germline V and J ends were trimmed by 0 bases and 6 bases, with 9 bases remaining between them. CDR3 sequence: CASSLVGSPGELFF. The DNA of the CDR3 is TGTGCCAGCAGCTTGGTCGGTAGTCCCGGGGAGCTGTTTTTT.

The chain links TRBV10-3 to TRBJ2-3; the D gene is possibly TRBD2 (6 bases). Trimming pared 4 bases from V and 0 bases from J, leaving 14 bases between. Looked up from germline, CDR1 is ENHRY and CDR2 is SYGVKD. The CDR3 has 16 amino acids. CDR3 sequence reads: CAISGAAGMSTDTQYF. CDR3 DNA: TGTGCCATCAGTGGGGCGGCGGGAATGAGCACAGATACGCAGTATTTT.

The chain combines TRBV19 with TRBJ1-2, with a possible D match to TRBD1 (5 bases). This CDR3 comprises 15 residues. Germline CDR1 and CDR2: LNHDA and SQIVND (reference sequence). Deletions cut 3 bases from V and 5 bases from J, with 16 bases between. This CDR3 reads CASSIHKGSGYGYTF. CDR3 nucleotides: TGTGCCAGTAGTATTCACAAGGGGTCCGGATATGGCTACACCTTC.

The chain joins TRBV19 to TRBJ2-2, with D perhaps given as TRBD1 or TRBD2 (5 bases each). CDR1 is LNHDA, CDR2 SQIVND, per germline (reference sequence). V lost 2 bases to trimming and J lost 4 bases, with 11 bases between them. CDR3 length equals 15 residues. The CDR3 here is CASSIRSGTTGELFF. DNA of the CDR3: TGTGCCAGTAGTATAAGGTCAGGGACCACCGGGGAGCTGTTTTTT.

The chain is built from TRBV10-3 and TRBJ1-3; 7 positions agree with TRBD1. The CDR3 covers 15 residues. Germline V gene sequence: CDR1 ENHRY, CDR2 SYGVKD. V was clipped by 4 bases and J by 1 base; unmatched bases: 4. CDR3 coding DNA: TGTGCCATCAGTGCTCCGACAGGGTCTGGAAACACCATATATTTT. This codes for CAISAPTGSGNTIYF.

The chain is built from TRBV5-1 and TRBJ1-1; TRBD1 agrees at 7 bases. CDR3 size: 14 residues. CDR1 and CDR2 from the germline V gene are SGHRS and YFSETQ. The trim removed 4 bases at V and 4 bases at J, leaving 7 bases unmatched. Here the CDR3 reads CASSPRQGSTEAFF. CDR3 bases: TGCGCCAGCAGCCCACGACAGGGAAGCACTGAAGCTTTCTTT. Variable domain in full (rest from reference TRBV5-1 and TRBJ1-1): KAGVTQTPRYLIKTRGQQVTLSCSPISGHRSVSWYQQTPGQGLQFLFEYFSETQRNKGNFPGRFSGRQFSNSRSEMNVSTLELGDSALYLCASSPRQGSTEAFFGQGTRLTVV.

The V call is TRBV5-1, the J call TRBJ2-1; 9 nucleotides align to TRBD2. The CDR3 sequence is 15 residues long. Trimming cost V 4 bases and J 5 bases; bases outside gene matches: 7. Per the germline V gene, CDR1 is SGHRS and CDR2 is YFSETQ. The CDR3 sequence: CASSGASGTNNEQFF. The CDR3 DNA is TGCGCCAGCAGCGGGGCTAGCGGGACGAACAATGAGCAGTTCTTC.

V is TRBV6-2 or TRBV6-3 and J is TRBJ1-2; perhaps TRBD1 as D (6 bases). V lost 0 bases and J 8 bases, leaving 10 bases between the germline ends. Per the germline V gene, CDR1 is MNHEY and CDR2 is SVGEGT. The CDR3 is 13 amino acids. The CDR3 sequence is CASSYSGARGYTF. The CDR3 nucleotides read TGTGCCAGCAGTTACTCGGGGGCCAGGGGCTACACCTTC.

The gene calls are TRBV19 and TRBJ2-3, with no clear D. There are 12 residues in the CDR3. From germline, CDR1 is LNHDA and CDR2 SQIVND (reference sequence). Deletions cut 3 bases from V and 4 bases from J, with 5 bases between. The chain's CDR3 is CASSISPDTQYF. CDR3 coding DNA: TGTGCCAGTAGTATCTCCCCAGATACGCAGTATTTT.

The chain couples TRBV7-3 to TRBJ2-3; TRBD2 might be the D (7 bases). This CDR3 has 20 residues. Germline V gene lookup returns CDR1 SGHTA and CDR2 FQGTGA. Trimming took 0 bases from V and 0 from J, leaving 22 bases between them. Here the CDR3 reads CASSLTPAGASISSTDTQYF. CDR3 sequence (DNA): TGTGCCAGCAGCTTAACCCCGGCGGGGGCGTCGATTTCTAGCACAGATACGCAGTATTTT.

The chain is built from TRBV7-3 and TRBJ1-2; a possible D gene is TRBD1 (5 bases). Germline values: CDR1 SGHTA, CDR2 FQGTGA. V was pared by 5 bases and J by 6 bases, with 13 bases between. The CDR3 extends over 13 amino acids. The CDR3 coding sequence is TGTGCCAGCAGCCCCTCGGACACCGATGGCTACACCTTC. It is translated as CASSPSDTDGYTF.

The chain uses TRBV7-8 and TRBJ1-5; 11 nucleotides line up with TRBD1. CDR1 SGHVS and CDR2 FQNEAQ come from the germline V gene. V was pared by 3 bases and J by 3 bases, with 4 bases of the junction left unmatched. This CDR3 comprises 16 residues. CDR3 sequence (DNA): TGTGCCAGCAGCTTTGGGACAGGGGGAAACAATCAGCCCCAGCATTTT. Translation: CASSFGTGGNNQPQHF.

V and J are TRBV12-5 and TRBJ2-2; either TRBD1 or TRBD2 may supply D (6 bases each). The length of the CDR3 is 18 residues. CDR1 and CDR2 from the germline V gene are LGHNT and FRNRAP. Trimming removed 1 base from V and 4 bases from J, with 19 bases in between. Here the CDR3 reads CASGLGPKGGVGTGELFF. The CDR3 nucleotides read TGTGCTAGTGGTTTGGGACCTAAGGGGGGCGTCGGCACCGGGGAGCTGTTTTTT.

V gene TRBV5-1 combines with J gene TRBJ1-1, with TRBD1 matching over 10 bases. Trimming at V came to 4 bases and at J to 5 bases, leaving 5 bases not matched to a gene. This CDR3 comprises 14 residues. Germline loops: CDR1 SGHRS, CDR2 YFSETQ. The chain's CDR3 is CASSRTGGRTEAFF. In nucleotides, the CDR3 is TGCGCCAGCAGCAGGACAGGGGGTCGGACTGAAGCTTTCTTT.

The V and J genes are TRBV5-8 and TRBJ1-1; 7 bases line up with TRBD1. CDR1 and CDR2 (germline): SGHTS, YDEGEE. This CDR3 has 14 residues. Trimming cost V 2 bases and J 3 bases; bases outside gene matches: 4. The CDR3: CASSLKGADTEAFF. In nucleotides, the CDR3 is TGTGCCAGCAGCTTAAAGGGGGCGGACACTGAAGCTTTCTTT.

This chain uses TRBV2 with TRBJ2-3, with D perhaps matching TRBD1 or TRBD2 (5 bases each). The CDR3 is 12 residues long. Germline lookup yields CDR1 SNHLY and CDR2 FYNNEI. V was clipped by 6 bases and J by 13 bases, with 17 bases between them. This CDR3 reads CASSVSERGEYF. CDR3 sequence (DNA): TGTGCCAGCAGCGTGAGCGAGAGGGGAGAGTATTTT.

The chain couples TRBV10-3 to TRBJ1-3; possible D gene TRBD1, 5 bases. Trimming pared 2 bases from V and 0 bases from J, leaving 14 bases between. Germline CDR1 and CDR2: ENHRY and SYGVKD. This CDR3 has 17 residues. This chain's CDR3 is CAISEGSGVFSGNTIYF. In nucleotides, the CDR3 is TGTGCCATCAGTGAGGGATCGGGGGTTTTCTCTGGAAACACCATATATTTT.

This clone came up a few times. The chain carries TRBV5-5 and TRBJ2-7, with 9 bases lining up with TRBD1. The germline CDR1 and CDR2 sequences are SGHKS and YYEKEE (reference sequence). CDR3 size: 15 residues. Trimming at V came to 4 bases and at J to 5 bases, leaving 10 bases not matched to a gene. The CDR3 region has the DNA TGTGCCAGCAGCCCCGGACGGGACAGGGCCCACGAGCAGTACTTC. Residues: CASSPGRDRAHEQYF.